The 30 T cell receptor beta chains given below trace back to one sample, sequenced in a study of T cell responses to AZD1222 COVID-19 vaccine. Method: immunoSEQ multiplex PCR; TCRdb's copy keeps in-frame clones and lacks some. The top ten hold roughly 4.5% of the sample, which has over 95,000 clones, approximately 91% seen once. This specimen consisted of peripheral blood, obtained on day 0 of AZD1222 vaccination. These receptors originate from an adult in good health.

The chain has TRBV7-2 and TRBJ2-3; D may be TRBD1 or TRBD2 (5 bases each). Germline V gene lookup returns CDR1 SGHTA and CDR2 FQGNSA. V was pared by 1 base and J by 4 bases, with 15 bases between. CDR3 length: 16 residues. CDR3 sequence: CASSLEQRGLADTQYF. In DNA form, the CDR3 reads TGTGCCAGCAGCTTAGAACAGAGGGGATTGGCAGATACGCAGTATTTT.

The rearrangement joins TRBV27 to TRBJ1-1, with D possibly TRBD1 on 6 matching bases. This CDR3 contains 13 residues. Germline-derived CDR1 and CDR2 are MNHEY and SMNVEV (reference sequence). V lost 7 bases, J lost 10 bases, and 19 bases lay in between. CDR3 nucleotide sequence: TGTGCCAGCACTCCGGGGGGGGGCTATAGAGCTTTCTTT. Translation gives CASTPGGGYRAFF.

The V gene is TRBV6-5, the J gene TRBJ1-1, with TRBD1 matching 7 bases. The CDR3 has 13 amino acids. CDR1 and CDR2 from the germline V gene are MNHEY and SVGAGI. J lost 4 bases, V lost 5 bases, and 4 bases had no gene match. CDR3 nucleotide sequence: TGTGCCAGCAGTACGGGACAGTTCACTGAAGCTTTCTTT. Translation: CASSTGQFTEAFF.

The V and J genes are TRBV28 and TRBJ1-6, with D hard to call. Trimming removed 2 bases at V and 2 bases at J, with 13 bases between. The CDR3 runs to 17 residues. Germline CDR1 MDHEN, CDR2 SYDVKM. The CDR3 spells CASSLIGQAPYNSPLHF. The DNA of the CDR3 is TGTGCCAGCAGTTTAATCGGGCAGGCGCCCTATAATTCACCCCTCCACTTT.

This chain links TRBV2 with TRBJ2-7; 13 bases are shared with TRBD2. Germline CDR1 SNHLY, CDR2 FYNNEI. V was pared by 9 bases and J by 4 bases, with 3 bases of the junction left unmatched. The CDR3 contains 13 residues. The CDR3 sequence: CASQTSGGYEQYF. The CDR3 region has the DNA TGTGCCAGTCAGACTAGCGGGGGGTACGAGCAGTACTTC.

The chain carries TRBV6-2 or TRBV6-3 and TRBJ2-1; D ambiguous. The V gene lost 3 bases and the J gene lost 9 bases, with 12 bases spanning the gap. Germline V lookup: CDR1 MNHEY, CDR2 SVGEGT. This CDR3 has 13 residues. Here the CDR3 reads CASSYASSFEQFF. The CDR3 DNA is TGTGCCAGCAGTTATGCTAGTTCGTTTGAGCAGTTCTTC.

The rearrangement joins TRBV4-2 to TRBJ2-3; 9 nucleotides line up with TRBD2. Losses at the gene ends were 5 bases for V and 2 bases for J; bases not matched to a gene: 8. CDR1 is LGHNA and CDR2 is YNFKEQ in the germline V gene. The CDR3 runs to 16 residues. Here the CDR3 reads CASSYSSGESTDTQYF. CDR3 coding DNA: TGTGCCAGCAGCTACTCTAGCGGGGAATCCACAGATACGCAGTATTTT.

The CDR3 DNA reads TGTGCCAGCAGTGAAGTATATAGCGGGGGCTTCCTTATCGACGAGCAGTACTTC. Amino acids: CASSEVYSGGFLIDEQYF. The gene calls are TRBV6-1 and TRBJ2-7, with 9 positions matching TRBD2. The CDR3 has 18 amino acids. Germline trimming cut 1 base from V and 5 bases from J; bases unmatched to any gene: 15. Germline assignment: CDR1 MNHNS and CDR2 SASEGT.

The rearrangement links TRBV24-1 to TRBJ2-5; 13 bases agree with TRBD2. The junction had 8 bases not matched to a gene; V was cut back by 9 bases and J by 5 bases. The germline V gene encodes CDR1 KGHDR and CDR2 SFDVKD. CDR3 length: 15 residues. Here the CDR3 reads CATGGTSGVVETQYF. CDR3 DNA sequence: TGTGCCACCGGAGGGACTAGCGGGGTTGTGGAGACCCAGTACTTC.

This chain links TRBV18 with TRBJ1-2; 8 bases are a match to TRBD1. The germline CDR1 and CDR2 sequences are KGHSH and LQKENI. V lost 1 base, J lost 4 bases, and 5 bases stayed unmatched. This CDR3 has 15 residues. The CDR3 DNA sequence: TGTGCCAGCTCACCACTTGGACAGGGCTTCTATGGCTACACCTTC. Its protein product is CASSPLGQGFYGYTF.

The chain recombines TRBV5-6 with TRBJ1-2; a weak D match, TRBD1 (6 bases). In germline, CDR1 is SGHDT, CDR2 YYEEEE. The ends were cut back, 2 bases at V and 5 bases at J, with 10 bases in the middle. The CDR3 is 13 amino acids. The CDR3 loop reads CASSLGTLYGYTF. CDR3 sequence (DNA): TGTGCCAGCAGCTTAGGGACACTGTATGGCTACACCTTC.

V usage is TRBV9 and J usage is TRBJ2-1; D might be TRBD1 (7 bases). Germline V gene sequence: CDR1 SGDLS, CDR2 YYNGEE. V lost 0 bases and J 8 bases, leaving 30 bases between the germline ends. The CDR3 sequence is 20 residues long. The CDR3 loop reads CASSVAPVPVGGGEGHEQFF. CDR3 nucleotide sequence: TGTGCCAGCAGCGTAGCACCCGTCCCAGTAGGAGGGGGCGAGGGTCATGAGCAGTTCTTC.

The rearrangement links TRBV4-2 to TRBJ1-2; no definite D call. Germline V gene lookup returns CDR1 LGHNA and CDR2 YNFKEQ. The CDR3 is 16 residues long. The V and J ends lost 0 bases and 0 bases respectively, with 11 bases between them. CDR3 in amino acids: CASSQDSVTANYGYTF. The CDR3 region has the DNA TGTGCCAGCAGCCAAGATTCGGTCACAGCTAACTATGGCTACACCTTC.

The gene calls are TRBV19 and TRBJ2-7, with 8 positions matching TRBD1. The V and J ends lost 6 bases and 5 bases, in that order; junction bases with no gene match: 9. Germline CDR1 reads LNHDA; CDR2 reads SQIVND (reference sequence). The CDR3 runs 14 residues. CDR3 in DNA: TGTGCCAGTAGGGACCGGACAGGGTGGAACGAGCAGTACTTC. Translating gives CASRDRTGWNEQYF. Full variable domain (outside the CDR3, taken from reference TRBV19 and TRBJ2-7): DGGITQSPKYLFRKEGQNVTLSCEQNLNHDAMYWYRQDPGQGLRLIYYSQIVNDFQKGDIAEGYSVSREKKESFPLTVTSAQKNPTAFYLCASRDRTGWNEQYFGPGTRLTVT.

The V gene is TRBV4-1, the J gene TRBJ2-1; maybe TRBD1 (5 bases). V lost 4 bases to trimming and J lost 2 bases, with 12 bases between them. CDR1 MGHRA and CDR2 YSYEKL come from the germline V gene. The CDR3 length is 15 residues. CDR3 residues: CASSPDSVPYNEQFF. The CDR3 coding sequence is TGCGCCAGCAGCCCCGACAGTGTCCCCTACAATGAGCAGTTCTTC.

This clone was observed once. J is TRBJ2-5 and V is TRBV19, with D possibly being TRBD1 (5 bases). In germline, CDR1 is LNHDA, CDR2 SQIVND (reference sequence). The CDR3 has 14 residues. Deletions cut 1 base from V and 2 bases from J, with 8 bases between. CDR3 in amino acids: CASSIVNRQETQYF. The CDR3 DNA follows: TGTGCCAGTAGTATAGTAAACAGGCAAGAGACCCAGTACTTC. Full variable domain (missing parts from reference TRBV19 and TRBJ2-5): DGGITQSPKYLFRKEGQNVTLSCEQNLNHDAMYWYRQDPGQGLRLIYYSQIVNDFQKGDIAEGYSVSREKKESFPLTVTSAQKNPTAFYLCASSIVNRQETQYFGPGTRLLVL.

V gene TRBV7-2 combines with J gene TRBJ1-1; D might be TRBD1 (5 bases). The length of the CDR3 is 15 residues. CDR1 and CDR2 (germline): SGHTA, FQGNSA. V lost 1 base to trimming and J lost 5 bases, with 14 bases between them. The CDR3 protein is CASSLEEGRGTEAFF. For the CDR3, the DNA is TGTGCCAGCAGCTTAGAAGAGGGGCGGGGAACTGAAGCTTTCTTT.

This chain uses TRBV7-2 with TRBJ2-5, with D possibly TRBD2 on 5 matching bases. CDR1 is SGHTA and CDR2 is FQGNSA in the germline V gene. V lost 1 base to trimming and J lost 2 bases, with 14 bases between them. This CDR3 region has 16 residues. CDR3 bases: TGTGCCAGCAGCTTAGAATGGACTGGCAGACAAGAGACCCAGTACTTC. Its translation: CASSLEWTGRQETQYF.

This clone was recorded a few times. The chain couples TRBV7-8 to TRBJ2-7, with 9 nucleotides matching TRBD1. From germline, CDR1 is SGHVS and CDR2 FQNEAQ. The CDR3 spans 14 residues. With V trimmed by 3 bases and J by 5 bases, 5 bases remained unmatched. CDR3: CASSFGQGYDEQYF. The CDR3 DNA reads TGTGCCAGCAGCTTCGGACAGGGGTACGACGAGCAGTACTTC.

The rearrangement joins TRBV5-1 to TRBJ2-1; 10 nucleotides align to TRBD2. Trimming cost V 5 bases and J 3 bases; bases outside gene matches: 11. The length of the CDR3 is 17 residues. From germline, CDR1 is SGHRS and CDR2 YFSETQ. The CDR3 here is CASSQTLAGAVYNEQFF. CDR3 sequence (DNA): TGCGCCAGCAGTCAGACCCTAGCGGGGGCCGTCTACAATGAGCAGTTCTTC. Based on the CDR3 plus reference TRBV5-1 and TRBJ2-1, the full variable domain is KAGVTQTPRYLIKTRGQQVTLSCSPISGHRSVSWYQQTPGQGLQFLFEYFSETQRNKGNFPGRFSGRQFSNSRSEMNVSTLELGDSALYLCASSQTLAGAVYNEQFFGPGTRLTVL.

The chain couples TRBV9 to TRBJ2-3; 11 nucleotides match TRBD2. The V and J ends lost 4 bases and 6 bases, in that order; junction bases with no gene match: 7. Germline CDR1 is SGDLS and CDR2 is YYNGEE. This CDR3 spans 15 amino acids. CDR3 loop: CASSSSGGAADTQYF. The CDR3 DNA sequence: TGTGCCAGCAGCAGTAGCGGGGGGGCAGCGGATACGCAGTATTTT.

The rearrangement uses TRBV6-2 or TRBV6-3 and TRBJ1-5; the match to TRBD1 covers 9 bases. The CDR3 consists of 14 residues. Trimming at V came to 6 bases and at J to 6 bases, leaving 6 bases not matched to a gene. Germline assignment: CDR1 MNHEY and CDR2 SVGEGT. The CDR3: CASSHGTGRQPQHF. For the CDR3, the DNA is TGTGCCAGCAGCCACGGGACAGGGCGTCAGCCCCAGCATTTT.

The chain couples TRBV7-8 to TRBJ1-6, with 7 bases aligning to TRBD1. CDR1 is SGHVS and CDR2 is FQNEAQ in the germline V gene. CDR3 length: 17 amino acids. Trimming took 5 bases from V and 3 from J; bases not matched to a gene: 10. The CDR3 protein is CASSARQGRFYNSPLHF. CDR3 in DNA: TGTGCCAGCAGCGCTCGACAGGGAAGATTCTATAATTCACCCCTCCACTTT.

The CDR3 reads CASSERAVSNQPQHF. As DNA, the CDR3 is TGTGCCAGCAGTGAAAGGGCGGTTAGCAATCAGCCCCAGCATTTT. The chain is built from TRBV6-1 and TRBJ1-5; D not certain. With 2 bases removed from V and 0 bases from J, the gap between germline ends came to 8 bases. Per the germline V gene, CDR1 is MNHNS and CDR2 is SASEGT. CDR3 length equals 15 residues.

The chain uses TRBV27 and TRBJ1-2; no reliable D call. Germline CDR1 and CDR2: MNHEY and SMNVEV (reference sequence). With 3 bases removed from V and 7 bases from J, the gap between germline ends came to 15 bases. The CDR3 is made up of 14 amino acids. The CDR3 loop is CASSLGWALGGYTF. DNA of the CDR3: TGTGCCAGCAGTTTGGGGTGGGCTTTAGGTGGCTACACCTTC.

The chain has TRBV7-6 and TRBJ2-7, with D possibly matching TRBD1 (5 bases). Germline-derived CDR1 and CDR2 are SGHVS and FNYEAQ. Trimming took off 0 bases at V and 4 bases at J, with 13 bases between the two ends. The length of the CDR3 is 15 residues. CDR3 DNA sequence: TGTGCCAGCAGCTTAGCGGGGCGAATCGGTTACGAGCAGTACTTC. It encodes CASSLAGRIGYEQYF.

The chain couples TRBV7-2 to TRBJ1-2; TRBD1 is a possible D gene (6 bases). With 1 base removed from V and 4 bases from J, the gap between germline ends came to 10 bases. The CDR3 has 14 residues. The germline gives CDR1 SGHTA, CDR2 FQGNSA. CDR3 protein: CASSLDGGRYGYTF. The DNA for the CDR3 is TGTGCCAGCAGCTTAGATGGGGGGCGCTATGGCTACACCTTC.

This clone was seen a single time. This chain links TRBV28 with TRBJ1-2; D is undetermined. The length of the CDR3 is 13 residues. V was pared by 7 bases and J by 6 bases, with 15 bases between. CDR1 and CDR2 from the germline V gene are MDHEN and SYDVKM. The CDR3 sequence is CASTNAVGDGYTF. The CDR3 coding sequence is TGTGCCAGCACCAACGCTGTTGGCGATGGCTACACCTTC.

The chain uses TRBV4-2 and TRBJ1-2; the D is unclear. The CDR3 spans 13 residues. V was trimmed by 3 bases and J by 4 bases, leaving 9 bases between them. CDR1 and CDR2 (germline): LGHNA, YNFKEQ. CDR3 coding DNA: TGTGCCAGCAGCCATAAAGATTTCTATGGCTACACCTTC. Its translation is CASSHKDFYGYTF.

V gene TRBV25-1 combines with J gene TRBJ1-3; D is possibly TRBD1 (5 bases). The V gene's germline CDR1 is MGHDK and CDR2 SYGVNS. This CDR3 is built from 16 residues. V was cut by 1 base and J by 2 bases, with 12 bases left in between. For the CDR3, the DNA is TGTGCCAGCAGTGAATGGGGGGTTTTAACTGGAAACACCATATATTTT. It codes for CASSEWGVLTGNTIYF.